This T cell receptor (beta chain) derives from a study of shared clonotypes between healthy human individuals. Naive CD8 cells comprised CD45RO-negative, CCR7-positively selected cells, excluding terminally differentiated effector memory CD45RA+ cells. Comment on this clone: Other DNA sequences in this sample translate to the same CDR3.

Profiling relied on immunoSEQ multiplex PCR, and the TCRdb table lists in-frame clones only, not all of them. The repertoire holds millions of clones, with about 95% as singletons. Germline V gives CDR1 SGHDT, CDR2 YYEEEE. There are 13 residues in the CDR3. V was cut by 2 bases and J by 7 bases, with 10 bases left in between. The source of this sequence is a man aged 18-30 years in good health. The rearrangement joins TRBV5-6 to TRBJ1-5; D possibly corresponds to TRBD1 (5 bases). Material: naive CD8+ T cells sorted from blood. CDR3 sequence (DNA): TGTGCCAGCAGCTTTGGGGGAGACCAGCCCCAGCATTTT. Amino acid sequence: CASSFGGDQPQHF. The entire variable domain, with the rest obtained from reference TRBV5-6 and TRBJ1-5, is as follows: DAGVTQSPTHLIKTRGQQVTLRCSPKSGHDTVSWYQQALGQGPQFIFQYYEEEERQRGNFPDRFSGHQFPNYSSELNVNALLLGDSALYLCASSFGGDQPQHFGDGTRLSIL.